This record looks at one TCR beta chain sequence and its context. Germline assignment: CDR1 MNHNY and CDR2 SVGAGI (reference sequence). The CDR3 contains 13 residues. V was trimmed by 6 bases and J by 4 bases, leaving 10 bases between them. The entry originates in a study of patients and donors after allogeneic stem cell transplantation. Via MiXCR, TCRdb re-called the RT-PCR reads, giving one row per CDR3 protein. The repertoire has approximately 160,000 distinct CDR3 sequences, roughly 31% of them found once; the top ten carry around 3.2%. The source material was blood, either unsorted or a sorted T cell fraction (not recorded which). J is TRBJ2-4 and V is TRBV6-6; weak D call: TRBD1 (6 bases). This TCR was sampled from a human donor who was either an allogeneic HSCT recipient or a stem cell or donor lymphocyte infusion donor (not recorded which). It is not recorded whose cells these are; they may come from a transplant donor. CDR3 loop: CASSTGRKNIQYF. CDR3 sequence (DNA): TGTGCCAGCAGCACAGGGAGAAAAAACATTCAGTACTTC.